This T cell receptor (beta chain) was recorded in a study of CD8 T cells in Susac syndrome. Study background: Of the sequenced Susac syndrome patients, six had active disease and about 8 were in remission.

CDR3 size: 13 residues. The V gene end was trimmed by 7 bases and the J gene end by 7 bases; junction bases not matched to a gene: 7. CDR1 is SNHLY, CDR2 FYNNEI, per germline. Peripheral blood CD8+ and CD4+ T cells were profiled by TCR beta sequencing. When the RNA was reverse transcribed, random hexamers were used with an input of about 0.5 to 1 ug. Amplification of TCR beta CDR3 across 54 Vbeta and 13 Jbeta was performed with immunoSEQ multiplex PCR. TCRdb used MiXCR to reprocess the immunoSEQ multiplex PCR reads, holding one entry per CDR3 protein. The sample lists under 95,000 distinct CDR3 sequences; 85% to 95% were seen once.

This TCR came from a human donor with Susac syndrome. The rearrangement links TRBV2 to TRBJ1-2; 9 nucleotides line up with TRBD1. Sequencing input: CD4+ T cells from PBMCs. The CDR3 DNA sequence: TGTGCCAGCACTTCAACAGGGGGCCGTGGCTACACCTTC. Encoded protein: CASTSTGGRGYTF.